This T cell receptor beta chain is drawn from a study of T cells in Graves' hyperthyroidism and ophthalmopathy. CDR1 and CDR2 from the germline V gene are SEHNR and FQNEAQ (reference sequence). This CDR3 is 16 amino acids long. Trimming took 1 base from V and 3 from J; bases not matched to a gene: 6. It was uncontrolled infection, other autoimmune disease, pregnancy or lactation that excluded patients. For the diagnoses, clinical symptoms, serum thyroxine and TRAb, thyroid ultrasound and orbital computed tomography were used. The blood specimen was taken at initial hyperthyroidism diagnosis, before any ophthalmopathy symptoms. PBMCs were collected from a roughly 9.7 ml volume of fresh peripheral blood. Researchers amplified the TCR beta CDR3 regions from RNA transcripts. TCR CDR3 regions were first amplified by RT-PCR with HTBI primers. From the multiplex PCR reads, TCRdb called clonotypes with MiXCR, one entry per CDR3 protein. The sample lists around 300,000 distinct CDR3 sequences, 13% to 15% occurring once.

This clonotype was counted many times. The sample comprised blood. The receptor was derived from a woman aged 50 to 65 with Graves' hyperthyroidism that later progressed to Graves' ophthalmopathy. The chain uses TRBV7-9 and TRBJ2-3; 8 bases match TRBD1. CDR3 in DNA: TGTGCCAGCAGCTTAGACCCCCAGGGGGCTACAGATACGCAGTATTTT. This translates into CASSLDPQGATDTQYF.